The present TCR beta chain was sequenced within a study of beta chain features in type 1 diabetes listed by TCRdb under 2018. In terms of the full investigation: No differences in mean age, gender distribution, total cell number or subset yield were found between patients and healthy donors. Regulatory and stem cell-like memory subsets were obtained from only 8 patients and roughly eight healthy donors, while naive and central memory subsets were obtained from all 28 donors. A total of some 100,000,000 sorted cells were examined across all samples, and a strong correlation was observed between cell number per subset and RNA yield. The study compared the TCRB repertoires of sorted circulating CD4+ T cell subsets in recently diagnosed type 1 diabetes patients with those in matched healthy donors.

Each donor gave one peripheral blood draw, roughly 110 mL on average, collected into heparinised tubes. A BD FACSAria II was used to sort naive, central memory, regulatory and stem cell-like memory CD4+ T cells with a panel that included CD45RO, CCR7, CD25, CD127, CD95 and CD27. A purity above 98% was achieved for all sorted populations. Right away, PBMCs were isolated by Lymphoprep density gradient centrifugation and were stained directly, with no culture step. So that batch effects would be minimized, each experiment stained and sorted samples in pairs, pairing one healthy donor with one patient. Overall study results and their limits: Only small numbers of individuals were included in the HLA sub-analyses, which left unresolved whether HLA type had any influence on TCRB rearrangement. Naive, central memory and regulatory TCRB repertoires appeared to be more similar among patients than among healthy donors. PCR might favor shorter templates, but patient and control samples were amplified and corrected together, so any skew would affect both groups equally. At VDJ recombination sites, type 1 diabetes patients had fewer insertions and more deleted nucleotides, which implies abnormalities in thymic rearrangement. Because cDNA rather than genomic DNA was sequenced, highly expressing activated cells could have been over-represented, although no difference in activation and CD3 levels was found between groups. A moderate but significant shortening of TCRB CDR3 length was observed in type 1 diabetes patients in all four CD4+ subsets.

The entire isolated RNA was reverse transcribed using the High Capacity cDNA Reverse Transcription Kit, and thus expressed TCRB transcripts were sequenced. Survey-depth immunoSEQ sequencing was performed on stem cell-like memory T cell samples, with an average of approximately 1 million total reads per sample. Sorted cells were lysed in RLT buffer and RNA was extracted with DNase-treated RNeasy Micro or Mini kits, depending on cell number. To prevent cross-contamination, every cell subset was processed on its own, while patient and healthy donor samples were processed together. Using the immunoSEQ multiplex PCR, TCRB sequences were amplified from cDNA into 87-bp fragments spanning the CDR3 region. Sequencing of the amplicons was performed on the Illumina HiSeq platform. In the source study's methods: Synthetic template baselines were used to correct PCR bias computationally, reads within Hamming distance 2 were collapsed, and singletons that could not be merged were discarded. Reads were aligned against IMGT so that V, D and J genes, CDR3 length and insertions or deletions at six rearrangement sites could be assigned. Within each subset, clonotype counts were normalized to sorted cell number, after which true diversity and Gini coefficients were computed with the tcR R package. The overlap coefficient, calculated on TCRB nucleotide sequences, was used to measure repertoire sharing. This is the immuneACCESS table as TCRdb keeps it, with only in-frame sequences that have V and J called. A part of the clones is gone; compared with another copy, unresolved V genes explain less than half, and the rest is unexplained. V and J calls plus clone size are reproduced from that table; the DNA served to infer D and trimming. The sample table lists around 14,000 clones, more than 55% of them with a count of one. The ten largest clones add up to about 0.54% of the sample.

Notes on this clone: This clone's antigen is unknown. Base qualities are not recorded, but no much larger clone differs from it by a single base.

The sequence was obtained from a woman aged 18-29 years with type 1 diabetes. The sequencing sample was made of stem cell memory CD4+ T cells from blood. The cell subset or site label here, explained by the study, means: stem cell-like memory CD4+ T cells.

The CDR3: CASTKAGGPLYQETQYF. The nucleotide sequence is given as TGCGCCAGTACAAAAGCGGGAGGGCCTTTATACCAAGAGACCCAGTACTTC. The V and J genes are TRBV5-1 and TRBJ2-5; 10 central bases correspond to TRBD2. Based on the germline V gene, the CDR1 and CDR2 sequences are SGHRS and YFSETQ. Clipping removes 8 bases from V and 0 bases from J, with 13 as the unmatched junction base count. Measured from the cysteine to the phenylalanine, the CDR3 is 17 residues long. Only the CDR3 region is kept as DNA, spanning 51 bases read in frame from base 1.